This T cell receptor beta chain is drawn from a study of blood T cell dynamics during melanoma immunotherapy. Background on the study: Standard first-line treatment here was pembrolizumab or nivolumab plus ipilimumab in metastatic melanoma. Overall study results and limits: It remained unknown if the driving T cell clones were melanoma-specific. Disease-control patients' PBMC repertoires became either more clonal or more diverse at W3.

Sequenced by immunoSEQ multiplex PCR; TCRdb stores in-frame clones only, minus some. The data contain around 13,000 clones, 65% to 85% of them singletons. In regard to this clone: Its target is not known.

The V segment lost 4 bases and the J segment 7 bases; nucleotides outside the gene matches: 0. Germline-derived CDR1 and CDR2 are MNHEY and SMNVEV (reference sequence). CDR3 length equals 12 residues. Sample time point: pre-treatment baseline. Patients with prior systemic cancer treatment, concomitant immunosuppressants, or other active malignancies were excluded. V is TRBV27 and J is TRBJ2-2, with TRBD1 matching over 7 bases. The source is a human donor with melanoma. Sequenced material: blood, taken from a patient treated with checkpoint blockade. In DNA, the CDR3 is TGTGCCAGCAGTTACAGGGGCGGGGAGCTGTTTTTT. Its protein product is CASSYRGGELFF.